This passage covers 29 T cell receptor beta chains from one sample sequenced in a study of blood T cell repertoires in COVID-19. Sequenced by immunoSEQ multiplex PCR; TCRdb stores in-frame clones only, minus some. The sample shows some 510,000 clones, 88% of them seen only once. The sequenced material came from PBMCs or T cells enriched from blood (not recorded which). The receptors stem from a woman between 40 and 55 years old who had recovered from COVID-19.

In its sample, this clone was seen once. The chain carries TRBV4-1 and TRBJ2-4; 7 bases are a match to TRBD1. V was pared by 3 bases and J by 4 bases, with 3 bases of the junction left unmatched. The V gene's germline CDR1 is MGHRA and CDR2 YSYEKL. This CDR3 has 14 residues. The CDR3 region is CASSHGTDKNIQYF. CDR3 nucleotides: TGCGCCAGCAGCCACGGGACAGATAAAAACATTCAGTACTTC.

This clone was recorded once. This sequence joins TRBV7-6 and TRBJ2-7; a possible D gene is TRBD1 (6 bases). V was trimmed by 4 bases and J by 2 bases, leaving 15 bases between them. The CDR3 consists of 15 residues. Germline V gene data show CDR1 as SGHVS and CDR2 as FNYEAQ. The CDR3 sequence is CASSSPLTGTYEQYF. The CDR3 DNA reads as TGTGCCAGCAGCTCACCCCTAACAGGGACCTACGAGCAGTACTTC.

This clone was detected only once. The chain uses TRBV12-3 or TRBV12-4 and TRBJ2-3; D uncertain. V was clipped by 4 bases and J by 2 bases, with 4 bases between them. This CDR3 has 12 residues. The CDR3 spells CASSSFTDTQYF. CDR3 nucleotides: TGTGCCAGCAGTTCCTTCACAGATACGCAGTATTTT.

In nucleotides, the CDR3 is TGTGCCAGCAGTCCTTGGGGACAGGAGACCCAGTACTTC. It specifies CASSPWGQETQYF. V is TRBV12-3 or TRBV12-4 and J is TRBJ2-5; 7 bases fit TRBD1. This CDR3 has 13 amino acids. V was pared by 5 bases and J by 5 bases, with 5 bases of the junction left unmatched.

The CDR3 loop reads CASSTQVAGAGNVLTF. CDR3 in DNA: TGCGCCAGCAGCACCCAGGTTGCGGGCGCCGGTAACGTCCTGACTTTC. The chain recombines TRBV5-1 with TRBJ2-6; possible D gene TRBD2, 5 bases. The length of the CDR3 is 16 residues. V lost 4 bases, J lost 10 bases, and 21 bases lay in between. The V gene's germline CDR1 is SGHRS and CDR2 YFSETQ.

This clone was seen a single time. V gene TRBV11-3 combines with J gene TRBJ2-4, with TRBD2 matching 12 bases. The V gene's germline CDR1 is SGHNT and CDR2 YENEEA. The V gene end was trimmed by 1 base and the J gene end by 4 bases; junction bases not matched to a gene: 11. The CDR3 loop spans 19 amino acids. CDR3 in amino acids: CASSLGVGLAGGRKNIQYF. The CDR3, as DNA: TGTGCCAGCAGCTTAGGAGTTGGGCTAGCGGGAGGGCGGAAAAACATTCAGTACTTC. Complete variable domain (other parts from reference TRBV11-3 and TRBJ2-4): EAGVVQSPRYKIIEKKQPVAFWCNPISGHNTLYWYLQNLGQGPELLIRYENEEAVDDSQLPKDRFSAERLKGVDSTLKIQPAELGDSAVYLCASSLGVGLAGGRKNIQYFGAGTRLSVL.

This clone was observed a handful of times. The CDR3 DNA reads as TGTGCCAGCACCCCAAGCAGCGGGGGCGCCGGTAACACTGAAGCTTTCTTT. Its translation is CASTPSSGGAGNTEAFF. The V and J genes are TRBV11-2 and TRBJ1-1; D perhaps matches TRBD1 (6 bases). Germline loops: CDR1 SGHAT, CDR2 FQNNGV. This CDR3 has 17 residues. V was shortened by 7 bases and J by 2 bases, with 23 bases between the two germline ends.

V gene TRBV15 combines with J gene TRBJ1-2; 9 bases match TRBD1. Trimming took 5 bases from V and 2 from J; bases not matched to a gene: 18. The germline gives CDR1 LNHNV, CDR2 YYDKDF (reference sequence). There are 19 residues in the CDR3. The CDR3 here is CATSGISRGQGIPNYGYTF. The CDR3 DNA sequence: TGTGCCACCAGCGGAATATCCCGTGGACAGGGGATTCCGAACTATGGCTACACCTTC.

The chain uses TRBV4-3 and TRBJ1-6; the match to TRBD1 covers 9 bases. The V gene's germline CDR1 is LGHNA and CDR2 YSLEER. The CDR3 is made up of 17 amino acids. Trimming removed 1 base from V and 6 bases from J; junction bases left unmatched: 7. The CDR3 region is CASSQGTGAMINSPLHF. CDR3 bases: TGCGCCAGCAGCCAAGGGACAGGGGCCATGATTAATTCACCCCTCCACTTT.

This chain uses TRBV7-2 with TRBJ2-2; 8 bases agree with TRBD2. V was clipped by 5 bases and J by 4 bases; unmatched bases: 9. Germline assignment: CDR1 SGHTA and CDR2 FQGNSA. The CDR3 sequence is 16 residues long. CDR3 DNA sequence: TGTGCCAGCAGCAATTCCGGGACTAGGAGCACCGGGGAGCTGTTTTTT. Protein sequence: CASSNSGTRSTGELFF.

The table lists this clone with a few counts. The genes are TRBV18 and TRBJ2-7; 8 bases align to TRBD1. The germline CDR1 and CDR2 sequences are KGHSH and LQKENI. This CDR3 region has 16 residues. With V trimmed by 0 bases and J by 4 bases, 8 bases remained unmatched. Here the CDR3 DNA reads TGTGCCAGCTCACCACCCGCAAACAGGGGGAGGTACGAGCAGTACTTC. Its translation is CASSPPANRGRYEQYF. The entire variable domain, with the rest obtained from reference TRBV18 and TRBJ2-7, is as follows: NAGVMQNPRHLVRRRGQEARLRCSPMKGHSHVYWYRQLPEEGLKFMVYLQKENIIDESGMPKERFSAEFPKEGPSILRIQQVVRGDSAAYFCASSPPANRGRYEQYFGPGTRLTVT.

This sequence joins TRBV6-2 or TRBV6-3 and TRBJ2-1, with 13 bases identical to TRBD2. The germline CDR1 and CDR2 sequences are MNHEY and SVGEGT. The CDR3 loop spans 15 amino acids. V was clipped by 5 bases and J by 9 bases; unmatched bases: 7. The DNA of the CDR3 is TGTGCCAGCAGTAGGGGACTAGCGGGGCGGGGTGAGCAGTTCTTC. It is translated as CASSRGLAGRGEQFF.

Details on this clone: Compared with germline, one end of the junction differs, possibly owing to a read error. CDR3 sequence (DNA): TGTGCCAGCAGCCACACGGGGGGCTCCTACAATGAGCAGCTCTTC. Amino acids: CASSHTGGSYNEQLF. V is TRBV13 and J is TRBJ2-1; D is possibly TRBD2 (7 bases). Per the germline V gene, CDR1 is PRHDT and CDR2 is FYEKMQ (reference sequence). The CDR3 spans 15 residues.

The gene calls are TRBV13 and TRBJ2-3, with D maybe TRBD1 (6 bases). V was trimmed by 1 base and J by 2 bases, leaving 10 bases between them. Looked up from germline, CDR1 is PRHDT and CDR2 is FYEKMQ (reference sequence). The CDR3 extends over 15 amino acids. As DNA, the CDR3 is TGTGCCAGCAGCTTAGACAGGGCTGACACAGATACGCAGTATTTT. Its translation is CASSLDRADTDTQYF.

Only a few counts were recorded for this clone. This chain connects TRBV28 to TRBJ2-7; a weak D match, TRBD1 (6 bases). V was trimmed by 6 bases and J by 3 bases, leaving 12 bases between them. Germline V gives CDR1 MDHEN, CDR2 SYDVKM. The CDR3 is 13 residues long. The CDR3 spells CASRQQGIYEQYF. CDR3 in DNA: TGTGCCAGCAGGCAACAGGGAATCTACGAGCAGTACTTC.

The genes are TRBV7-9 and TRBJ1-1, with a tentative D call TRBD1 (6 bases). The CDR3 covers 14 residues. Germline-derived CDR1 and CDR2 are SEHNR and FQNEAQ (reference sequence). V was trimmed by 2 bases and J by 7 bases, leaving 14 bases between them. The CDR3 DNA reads TGTGCCAGCAGCTTATTCCCGGACAGAATTGAAGCTTTCTTT. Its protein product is CASSLFPDRIEAFF.

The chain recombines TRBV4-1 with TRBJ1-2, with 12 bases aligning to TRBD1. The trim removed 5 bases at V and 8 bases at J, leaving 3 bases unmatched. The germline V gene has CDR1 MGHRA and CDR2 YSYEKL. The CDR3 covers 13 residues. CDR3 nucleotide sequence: TGCGCCAGCAGCTGGGACAGGGGGCGCGGCTACACCTTC. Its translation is CASSWDRGRGYTF.

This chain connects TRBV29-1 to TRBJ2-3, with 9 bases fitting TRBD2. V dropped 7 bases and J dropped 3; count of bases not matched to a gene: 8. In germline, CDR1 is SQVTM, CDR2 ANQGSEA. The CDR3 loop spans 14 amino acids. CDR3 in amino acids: CSATSGEGTDTQYF. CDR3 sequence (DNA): TGCAGCGCGACTAGCGGAGAGGGGACAGATACGCAGTATTTT.

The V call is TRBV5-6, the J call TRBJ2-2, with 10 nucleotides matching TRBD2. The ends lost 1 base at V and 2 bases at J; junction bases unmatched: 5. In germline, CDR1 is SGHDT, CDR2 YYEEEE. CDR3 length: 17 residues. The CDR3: CASSLRTSGKNTGELFF. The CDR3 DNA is TGTGCCAGCAGCTTGAGGACTAGCGGTAAAAACACCGGGGAGCTGTTTTTT.

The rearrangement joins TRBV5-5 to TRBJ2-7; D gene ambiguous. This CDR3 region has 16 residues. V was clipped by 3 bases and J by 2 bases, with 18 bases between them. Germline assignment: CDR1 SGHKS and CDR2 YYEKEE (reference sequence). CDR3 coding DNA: TGTGCCAGCAGCTCCCTAAAGCGACTCCTTACCTACGAGCAGTACTTC. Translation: CASSSLKRLLTYEQYF.

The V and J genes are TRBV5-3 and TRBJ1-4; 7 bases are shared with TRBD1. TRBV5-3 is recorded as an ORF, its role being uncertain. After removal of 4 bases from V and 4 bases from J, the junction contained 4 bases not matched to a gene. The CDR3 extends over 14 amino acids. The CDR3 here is CARSQQGNNEKLFF. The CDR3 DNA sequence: TGTGCCAGAAGCCAACAGGGGAATAATGAAAAACTGTTTTTT.

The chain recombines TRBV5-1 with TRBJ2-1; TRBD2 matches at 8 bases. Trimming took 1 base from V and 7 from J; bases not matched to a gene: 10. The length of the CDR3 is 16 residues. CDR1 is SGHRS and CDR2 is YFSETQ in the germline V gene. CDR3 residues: CASSLYTSGGSNEQFF. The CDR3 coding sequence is TGCGCCAGCAGCTTGTATACTAGCGGAGGATCGAATGAGCAGTTCTTC.

This chain's CDR3 is CSAIRGQGEKLFF. The CDR3 DNA reads TGCAGCGCTATTAGGGGGCAGGGTGAAAAACTGTTTTTT. V is TRBV29-1 and J is TRBJ1-4, with 7 bases fitting TRBD1. The trim removed 7 bases at V and 7 bases at J, leaving 9 bases unmatched. CDR3 length: 13 residues. Germline lookup yields CDR1 SQVTM and CDR2 ANQGSEA.

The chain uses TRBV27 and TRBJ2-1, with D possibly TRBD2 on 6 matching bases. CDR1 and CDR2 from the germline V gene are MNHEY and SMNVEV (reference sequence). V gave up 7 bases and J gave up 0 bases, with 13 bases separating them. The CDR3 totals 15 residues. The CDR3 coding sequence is TGTGCCAGCACCCCGGGGACTGCCTCCTACAATGAGCAGTTCTTC. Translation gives CASTPGTASYNEQFF.

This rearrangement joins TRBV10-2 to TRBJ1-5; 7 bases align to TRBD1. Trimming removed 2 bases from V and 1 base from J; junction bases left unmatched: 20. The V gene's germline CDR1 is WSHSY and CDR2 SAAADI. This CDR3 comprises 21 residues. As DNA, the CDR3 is TGCGCCAGCAGTGAGCCCCGGGACAGAGACGTCTACATGCAAAGCAATCAGCCCCAGCATTTT. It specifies CASSEPRDRDVYMQSNQPQHF.

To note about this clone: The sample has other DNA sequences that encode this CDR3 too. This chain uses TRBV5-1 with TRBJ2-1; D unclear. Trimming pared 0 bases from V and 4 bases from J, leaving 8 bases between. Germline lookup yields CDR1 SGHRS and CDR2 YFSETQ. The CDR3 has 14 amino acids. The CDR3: CASSLGADYNEQFF. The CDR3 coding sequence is TGCGCCAGCAGCTTGGGTGCGGATTACAATGAGCAGTTCTTC.

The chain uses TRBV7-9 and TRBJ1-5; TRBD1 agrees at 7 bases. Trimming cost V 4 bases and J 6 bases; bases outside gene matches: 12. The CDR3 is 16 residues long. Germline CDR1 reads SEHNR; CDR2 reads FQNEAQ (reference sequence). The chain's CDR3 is CASSSRLDRDGQPQHF. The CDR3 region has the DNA TGTGCCAGCAGCTCAAGATTAGACAGGGACGGTCAGCCCCAGCATTTT.

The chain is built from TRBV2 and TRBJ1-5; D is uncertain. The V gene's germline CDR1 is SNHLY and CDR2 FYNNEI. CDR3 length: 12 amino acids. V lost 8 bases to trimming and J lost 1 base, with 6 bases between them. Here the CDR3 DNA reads TGTGCCAGCCAGAGGAGCAATCAGCCCCAGCATTTT. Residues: CASQRSNQPQHF.

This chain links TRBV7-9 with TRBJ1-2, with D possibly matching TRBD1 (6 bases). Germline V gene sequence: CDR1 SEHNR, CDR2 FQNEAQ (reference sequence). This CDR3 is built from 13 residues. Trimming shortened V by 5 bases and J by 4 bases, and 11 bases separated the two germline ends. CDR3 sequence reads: CASSAGDTYGYTF. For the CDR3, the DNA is TGTGCCAGCAGCGCCGGGGACACCTATGGCTACACCTTC.